This TCR beta chain was recorded in a study of T cell responses to AZD1222 COVID-19 vaccine. Profiled with immunoSEQ multiplex PCR; TCRdb holds only in-frame clones, not every one. The sample lists about 110,000 clones, roughly nine tenths occurring once. CDR1 is LNHDA, CDR2 SQIVND, per germline (reference sequence). V shed 5 bases and J shed 0 bases, with 10 bases lying between them. The CDR3 consists of 15 residues. The specimen was peripheral blood, collected on day 0 of AZD1222 vaccination. V and J are TRBV19 and TRBJ2-2, with a tentative D call TRBD1 (5 bases). The receptor was isolated from an adult in good health. The CDR3 nucleotides read TGTGCCAGTAGTGGGCCCAGGGCGAACACCGGGGAGCTGTTTTTT. Protein sequence: CASSGPRANTGELFF. Variable domain in full (rest from reference TRBV19 and TRBJ2-2): DGGITQSPKYLFRKEGQNVTLSCEQNLNHDAMYWYRQDPGQGLRLIYYSQIVNDFQKGDIAEGYSVSREKKESFPLTVTSAQKNPTAFYLCASSGPRANTGELFFGEGSRLTVL.